Listed here is a single TCR beta chain. These data come from a study of cytomegalovirus exposure and HLA in healthy donors. Method: immunoSEQ multiplex PCR; TCRdb's copy keeps in-frame clones and lacks some. The repertoire includes around 110,000 clones, 88% of them detected once, and about 1.8% sits in the top ten. The TCR comes from a woman aged 18-35 years in good health and CMV-seropositive. Input material: PBMCs.

The CDR3 DNA follows: TGCAGTGCTGTAGAGGATACGCAGTATTTT. This sequence encodes CSAVEDTQYF. The V and J genes are TRBV20-1 and TRBJ2-3; D gene ambiguous. Germline V gene sequence: CDR1 DFQATT, CDR2 SNEGSKA (reference sequence). Trimming shortened V by 5 bases and J by 6 bases, and 6 bases separated the two germline ends. The CDR3 totals 10 residues.